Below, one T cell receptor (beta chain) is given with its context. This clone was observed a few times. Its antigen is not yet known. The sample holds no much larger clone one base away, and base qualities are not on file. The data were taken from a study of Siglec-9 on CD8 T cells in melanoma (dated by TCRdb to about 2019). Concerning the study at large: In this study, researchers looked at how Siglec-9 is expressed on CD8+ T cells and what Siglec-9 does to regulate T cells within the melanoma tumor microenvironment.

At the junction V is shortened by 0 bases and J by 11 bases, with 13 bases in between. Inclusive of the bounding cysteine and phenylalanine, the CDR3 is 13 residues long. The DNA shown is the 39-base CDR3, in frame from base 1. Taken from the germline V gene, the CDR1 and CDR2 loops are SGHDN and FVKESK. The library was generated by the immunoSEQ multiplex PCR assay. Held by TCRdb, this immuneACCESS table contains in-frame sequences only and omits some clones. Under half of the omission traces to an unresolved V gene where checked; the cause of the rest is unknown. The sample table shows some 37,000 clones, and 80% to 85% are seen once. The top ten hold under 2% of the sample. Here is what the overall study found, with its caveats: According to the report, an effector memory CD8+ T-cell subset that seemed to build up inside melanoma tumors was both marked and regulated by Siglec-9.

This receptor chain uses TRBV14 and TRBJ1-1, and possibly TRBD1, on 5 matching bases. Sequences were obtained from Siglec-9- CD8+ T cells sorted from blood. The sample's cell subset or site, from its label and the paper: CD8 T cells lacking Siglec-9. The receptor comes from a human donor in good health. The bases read TGTGCCAGCAGCCAAGATCGATCAAGGGGTGCTTTCTTT. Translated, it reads CASSQDRSRGAFF. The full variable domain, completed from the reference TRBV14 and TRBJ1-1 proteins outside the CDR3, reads EAGVTQFPSHSVIEKGQTVTLRCDPISGHDNLYWYRRVMGKEIKFLLHFVKESKQDESGMPNNRFLAERTGGTYSTLKVQPAELEDSGVYFCASSQDRSRGAFFGQGTRLTVV.